This T cell receptor beta chain appears in the sequencing data of a study of Ad26.COV2.S vaccination and SARS-CoV-2 variants. The method was immunoSEQ multiplex PCR; TCRdb's version includes in-frame clones alone and lacks a portion of them. The sample lists around 340,000 clones; approximately 90% were seen once. Sample treatment: 19 received Ad26.COV2.S at low or high dose, single or two shots; about 5 received placebo; per-sample allocation not given. Samples analyzed were those drawn on day 63 after the first vaccine or placebo injection. Sequencing was performed on peripheral blood, taken in a trial of Ad26.COV2.S vaccine versus placebo. The clonotype comes from a person between 18 and 60 years old who received the Ad26.COV2.S COVID-19 vaccine or a placebo.

CDR3 loop: CASSGTSGSSYNEQFF. CDR3 DNA: TGTGCCAGCAGTGGGACTAGCGGGAGCTCCTACAATGAGCAGTTCTTC. The chain joins TRBV27 to TRBJ2-1, with 14 positions matching TRBD2. The CDR3 length is 16 residues. CDR1 and CDR2 from the germline V gene are MNHEY and SMNVEV (reference sequence). Trimming removed 5 bases from V and 0 bases from J; junction bases left unmatched: 0.